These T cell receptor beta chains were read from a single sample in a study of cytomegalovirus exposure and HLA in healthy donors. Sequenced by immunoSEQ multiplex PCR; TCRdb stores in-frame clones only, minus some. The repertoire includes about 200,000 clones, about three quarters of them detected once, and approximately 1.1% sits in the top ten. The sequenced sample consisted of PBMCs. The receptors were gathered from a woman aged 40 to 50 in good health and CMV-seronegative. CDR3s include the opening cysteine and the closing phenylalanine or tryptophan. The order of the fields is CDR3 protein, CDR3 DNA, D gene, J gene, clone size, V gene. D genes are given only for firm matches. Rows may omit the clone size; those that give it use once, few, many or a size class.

CASSTETGADTQYF TGTGCCAGCAGCACTGAAACAGGGGCAGATACGCAGTATTTT - TRBJ2-3 - TRBV21-1
CASSPGTPTYEQYF TGTGCCAGCAGCCCCGGGACTCCTACTTACGAGCAGTACTTC - TRBJ2-7 - TRBV7-2
CASSLDGLAGATQYF TGTGCCAGCAGCTTGGATGGACTAGCGGGAGCCACGCAGTATTTT TRBD2 TRBJ2-3 - TRBV5-4
CASSLDSSGRAPDNEQFF TGTGCCAGCAGCTTGGACAGTAGCGGGAGGGCCCCCGATAATGAGCAGTTCTTC TRBD2 TRBJ2-1 - TRBV7-2
CASSRTGYNEKLFF TGTGCCAGCAGCCGTACAGGGTATAATGAAAAACTGTTTTTT - TRBJ1-4 - TRBV27
CASSVGVRGVTEAFF TGTGCCAGCAGCGTGGGGGTCAGGGGCGTCACTGAAGCTTTCTTT - TRBJ1-1 - TRBV7-9
CASSPDRRNQPQHF TGTGCCAGCTCGCCGGACAGGCGAAATCAGCCCCAGCATTTT TRBD1 TRBJ1-5 once TRBV18
CASNLLQEMNTEAFF TGTGCCAGCAATCTTTTACAGGAAATGAACACTGAAGCTTTCTTT - TRBJ1-1 - TRBV6-1
CASSGPDRGSYNEQFF TGCGCCAGCAGCGGCCCGGACAGGGGATCCTACAATGAGCAGTTCTTC TRBD1 TRBJ2-1 - TRBV5-1
CASSLRTDQETQYF TGTGCCAGCAGCCTAAGAACGGACCAAGAGACCCAGTACTTC - TRBJ2-5 - TRBV13
CASSPHPLLTSGHDNEQFF TGTGCCAGCAGTCCCCATCCCCTCTTGACTAGCGGCCATGACAATGAGCAGTTCTTC TRBD2 TRBJ2-1 few TRBV11-3
CASSVDPYSSYNEQFF TGTGCCAGCAGCGTAGACCCGTATAGCTCCTACAATGAGCAGTTCTTC - TRBJ2-1 - TRBV9
CAWRITGNYGYTF TGTGCCTGGAGGATCACAGGGAACTATGGCTACACCTTC - TRBJ1-2 - TRBV30
CASSLGGGTGSYEQYF TGTGCCAGCAGCTTAGGGGGGGGGACAGGTTCCTACGAGCAGTACTTC - TRBJ2-7 - TRBV7-9
CASSIGTSGNTIYF TGTGCCAGTAGTATTGGGACATCTGGAAACACCATATATTTT - TRBJ1-3 - TRBV19
CASSPGTIYNEQFF TGTGCCAGCAGCCCCGGGACTATCTACAATGAGCAGTTCTTC TRBD2 TRBJ2-1 once TRBV5-4
CASSDTVPTGVRVTGELFF TGTGCCAGCAGTGATACCGTCCCGACAGGGGTGAGGGTCACCGGGGAGCTGTTTTTT TRBD1 TRBJ2-2 - TRBV6-1
CSARKQGGYTF TGCAGTGCTAGGAAACAGGGAGGCTACACCTTC - TRBJ1-2 - TRBV20-1
CVRSLGHGSPSSYEQYF TGTGTCAGAAGCTTAGGCCACGGGAGCCCTAGCTCCTACGAGCAGTACTTC - TRBJ2-7 - TRBV7-5
CASYPNAGSNTGELFF TGTGCCAGCTATCCGAATGCGGGGTCGAACACCGGGGAGCTGTTTTTT - TRBJ2-2 - TRBV9
CASSARGIGSNQPQHF TGTGCCAGCAGTGCCCGGGGTATCGGCAGCAATCAGCCCCAGCATTTT - TRBJ1-5 - TRBV2